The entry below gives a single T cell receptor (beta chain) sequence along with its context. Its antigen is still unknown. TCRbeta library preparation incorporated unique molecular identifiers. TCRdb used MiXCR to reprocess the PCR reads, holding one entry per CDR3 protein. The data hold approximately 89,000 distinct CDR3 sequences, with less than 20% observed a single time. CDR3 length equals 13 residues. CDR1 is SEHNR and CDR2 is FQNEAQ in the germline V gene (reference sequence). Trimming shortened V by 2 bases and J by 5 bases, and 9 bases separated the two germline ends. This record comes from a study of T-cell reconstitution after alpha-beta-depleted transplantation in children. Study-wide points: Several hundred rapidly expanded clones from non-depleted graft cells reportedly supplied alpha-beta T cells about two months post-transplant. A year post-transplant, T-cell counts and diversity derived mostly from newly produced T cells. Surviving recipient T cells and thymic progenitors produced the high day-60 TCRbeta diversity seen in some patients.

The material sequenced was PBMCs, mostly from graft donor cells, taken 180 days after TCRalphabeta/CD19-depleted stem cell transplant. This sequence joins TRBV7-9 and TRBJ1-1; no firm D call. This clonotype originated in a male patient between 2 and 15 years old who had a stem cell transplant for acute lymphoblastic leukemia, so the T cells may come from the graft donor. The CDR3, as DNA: TGTGCCAGCAGCTTACAGGTGGGGACTGAAGCTTTCTTT. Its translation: CASSLQVGTEAFF.